A selection of T cell receptor beta chains follows, all from one sample in a study of T cells after yellow fever vaccination. From the 5' RACE reads, TCRdb called clonotypes with MiXCR, one entry per CDR3 protein. The data show just under 600,000 distinct CDR3 sequences, less than 15% seen once. The source material was PBMCs, sampled on the day of the yellow fever booster vaccination. All receptors derive from a man younger than 45 who received the YFV17D yellow fever vaccine. Each CDR3 is given with its conserved first and last residue. A D gene is named only where the DNA matches it firmly. Not every row has a clone size; where given, it reads once, few, many or a size class.

V,D,size,J,CDR3,DNA
TRBV9,TRBD2,-,TRBJ2-1,CASGNSGRTNEQFF,TGTGCCAGCGGCAATAGCGGGAGAACCAATGAGCAGTTCTTC
TRBV6-1,TRBD2,-,TRBJ2-7,CASSESGRASEQYF,TGTGCCAGCAGTGAAAGCGGGAGGGCCTCCGAGCAGTACTTC
TRBV20-1,-,few,TRBJ2-2,CSAALRAGELFF,TGCAGTGCCGCCCTACGGGCCGGGGAGCTGTTTTTT
TRBV27,TRBD1,few,TRBJ2-7,CASNGQGAYEQYF,TGTGCCAGCAACGGACAGGGGGCGTACGAGCAGTACTTC
TRBV25-1,TRBD2,few,TRBJ2-5,CASSGDLTGGQETQYF,TGTGCCAGCAGTGGGGACCTAACGGGGGGACAAGAGACCCAGTACTTC
TRBV6-5,-,-,TRBJ2-7,CASSYRAGPYEQYF,TGTGCCAGCAGTTACCGGGCAGGCCCCTACGAGCAGTACTTC
TRBV4-1,TRBD1,many,TRBJ1-1,CASSGGQGALKAFF,TGCGCCAGCAGCGGGGGCCAGGGGGCGTTAAAAGCTTTCTTT
TRBV30,-,-,TRBJ2-1,CAWNTFNEQFF,TGTGCCTGGAATACTTTCAATGAGCAGTTCTTC
TRBV5-1,-,few,TRBJ2-3,CASSPADQILTDTQYF,TGCGCCAGCAGCCCGGCGGACCAGATCCTAACGGATACGCAGTATTTT
TRBV5-1,-,-,TRBJ2-5,CASSLARSDQETQYF,TGCGCCAGCAGCTTGGCCAGGTCGGATCAAGAGACCCAGTACTTC
TRBV7-9,-,few,TRBJ2-3,CASSLFAETDTQYF,TGTGCCAGCAGCTTATTTGCGGAAACAGATACGCAGTATTTT
TRBV10-3,-,-,TRBJ2-1,CAISEKGPVVDEQFF,TGTGCCATCAGTGAGAAGGGGCCCGTAGTGGATGAGCAGTTCTTC
TRBV10-3,TRBD2,-,TRBJ2-7,CAISPLAGRYEQYF,TGTGCCATCAGCCCACTAGCGGGAAGATACGAGCAGTACTTC
TRBV7-2,TRBD1,few,TRBJ1-2,CASRWTGDGYTF,TGTGCCAGCAGGTGGACAGGGGACGGCTACACCTTC
TRBV20-1,-,-,TRBJ2-7,CSAPSEEASYVSSYEQYF,TGCAGTGCTCCCTCAGAGGAGGCGTCCTACGTTTCATCCTACGAGCAGTACTTC
TRBV28,-,-,TRBJ2-7,CASSFIQGQSYEQYF,TGTGCCAGCAGTTTCATCCAGGGGCAGAGTTACGAGCAGTACTTC
TRBV12-3/TRBV12-4,TRBD1,few,TRBJ1-5,CASGTTGDNQPQHF,TGTGCCAGCGGCACGACAGGGGACAATCAGCCCCAGCATTTT
TRBV7-9,TRBD1,-,TRBJ1-6,CASRPTGTNSPLHF,TGTGCCAGCAGGCCGACAGGGACCAATTCACCCCTCCACTTT
TRBV12-5,TRBD2,many,TRBJ2-2,CASGSGLAGVYTGELFF,TGTGCTAGTGGTTCAGGACTAGCGGGAGTTTACACCGGGGAGCTGTTTTTT
TRBV30,TRBD1,many,TRBJ1-5,CAWAQGARQPQHF,TGTGCCTGGGCTCAGGGGGCACGACAGCCCCAGCATTTT
TRBV30,-,-,TRBJ1-4,CALQGSNEKLFF,TGTGCCCTACAGGGTTCTAATGAAAAACTGTTTTTT
TRBV15,TRBD2,few,TRBJ2-1,CATSRGGTSGRSYNEQFF,TGTGCCACCAGCAGAGGAGGGACTAGCGGGAGATCCTACAATGAGCAGTTCTTC
TRBV12-3/TRBV12-4,TRBD2,-,TRBJ2-5,CASTDFGDYPQETQYF,TGTGCCAGCACCGATTTCGGGGACTACCCCCAAGAGACCCAGTACTTC